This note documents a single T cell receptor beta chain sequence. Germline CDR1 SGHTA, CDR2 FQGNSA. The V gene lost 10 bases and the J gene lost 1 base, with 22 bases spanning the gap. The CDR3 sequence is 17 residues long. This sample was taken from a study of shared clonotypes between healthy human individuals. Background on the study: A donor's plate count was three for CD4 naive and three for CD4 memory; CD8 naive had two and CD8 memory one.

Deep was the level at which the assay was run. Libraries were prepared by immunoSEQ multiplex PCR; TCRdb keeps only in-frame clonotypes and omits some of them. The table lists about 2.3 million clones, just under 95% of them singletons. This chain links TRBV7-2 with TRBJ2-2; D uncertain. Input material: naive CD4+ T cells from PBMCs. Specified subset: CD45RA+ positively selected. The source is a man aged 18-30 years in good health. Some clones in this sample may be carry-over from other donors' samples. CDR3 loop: CATKDRLGALNTGELFF. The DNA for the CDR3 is TGTGCCACCAAAGACCGGTTGGGTGCCTTGAACACCGGGGAGCTGTTTTTT.